This T cell receptor beta chain was recorded in a study of T-cell memory formation after mild COVID-19. The CDR3 runs to 14 residues. V dropped 6 bases and J dropped 7; count of bases not matched to a gene: 8. TCRdb re-analysed the 5' RACE reads in MiXCR, keeping a single row per CDR3 protein. The sample lists 180,000 or so distinct CDR3 sequences; around 10% were seen once. The chain couples TRBV12-3 or TRBV12-4 to TRBJ2-1; 8 bases are shared with TRBD1. The sequencing input was PBMCs or a T cell subset sorted from them (not recorded which). This TCR came from a man in his late teens or twenties who had mild COVID-19 (a few samples of this study predate the infection). Cell type and time point are not known. CDR3 DNA sequence: TGTGCCAGCAGAACCCGACAGGGGCGGAATGAGCAGTTCTTC. It yields the protein CASRTRQGRNEQFF.